This T cell receptor (beta chain) was documented in a study of T cell repertoires in cytomegalovirus infection. Study-wide background: Recently identified HLA-C-restricted CMV epitopes were used, and well-studied HLA-B-restricted CMV epitopes were used as well. Public TCR beta signature analysis indicated the presence of both CMV infection and matching HLA type.

A word on this clonotype: The antigen remains unidentified.

The CDR3 loop spans 14 amino acids. With 11 bases removed from V and 1 base from J, the gap between germline ends came to 17 bases. Germline values: CDR1 SEHNR, CDR2 FQNEAQ (reference sequence). Notes on the study in general: The ex vivo response was dominated by HLA-C-restricted CMV-specific TCR beta clonotypes. Accumulated public TCR beta family frequency recognized individuals carrying CMV together with the relevant HLA.

TCRdb recomputed calls from the reads with MiXCR, one row per CDR3 protein. The table records about 480,000 distinct CDR3 sequences, around a third of them present only once. This sequence joins TRBV7-9 and TRBJ1-1; D is ambiguous. This receptor was taken from a human donor in good health (CMV status not recorded). Some clones in this sample may be carry-over from other donors' samples. Sequencing used cultured PBMCs, obtained from culture after CMV antigen stimulation. CDR3 amino acids: CASRDGRENTEAFF. CDR3 nucleotides: TGTGCCTCCCGGGATGGTCGGGAGAACACTGAAGCTTTCTTT. The variable domain in full, with the rest retrieved from reference TRBV7-9 and TRBJ1-1, is DTGVSQNPRHKITKRGQNVTFRCDPISEHNRLYWYRQTLGQGPEFLTYFQNEAQLEKSRLLSDRFSAERPKGSFSTLEIQRTEQGDSAMYLCASRDGRENTEAFFGQGTRLTVV.